The clone carrying this T cell receptor (beta chain) has just a few counts. Antigen specificity is unknown. The entry originates in a study of T cell clonality in common variable immunodeficiency. Clones were sequenced by immunoSEQ multiplex PCR, and TCRdb holds only the in-frame ones, with some missing. This sample carries roughly 39,000 clones, none of them present only once. Whole-study results and caveats: Fewer deletions and N-nucleotide insertions were reportedly seen in common variable immunodeficiency TCR beta sequences. Repertoire-complication correlations in CVID were limited by patient heterogeneity.

This receptor was taken from a human donor with common variable immunodeficiency. Sequencing input: peripheral blood mononuclear cells.

The CDR3 loop is CASSARTGVGNTEAFF. The covered CDR3 bases are TGTGCCAGCAGTGCCAGGACAGGGGTGGGCAACACTGAA. The V call is TRBV2, the J call TRBJ1-1, with 9 nucleotides matching TRBD1. The CDR3 goes on 3 residues after the read ends, and that part is filled in from the germline J gene. CDR1 SNHLY and CDR2 FYNNEI come from the germline V gene. The CDR3 runs to 16 residues. Trimming took 4 bases from V and 2 from J; bases not matched to a gene: 8.